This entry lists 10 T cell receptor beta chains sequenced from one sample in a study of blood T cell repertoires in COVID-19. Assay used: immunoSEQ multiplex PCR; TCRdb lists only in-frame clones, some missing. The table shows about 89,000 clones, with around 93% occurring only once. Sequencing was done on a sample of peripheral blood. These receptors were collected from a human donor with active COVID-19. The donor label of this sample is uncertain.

CDR3 amino acids: CASSFSGGGQPQHF. CDR3 DNA sequence: TGTGCCAGCAGCTTTTCAGGGGGCGGTCAGCCCCAGCATTTT. This rearrangement joins TRBV7-8 to TRBJ1-5; 8 bases align to TRBD1. CDR3 length: 14 residues. Per germline, CDR1 SGHVS and CDR2 FQNEAQ. Trimming took 3 bases from V and 6 from J; bases not matched to a gene: 4.

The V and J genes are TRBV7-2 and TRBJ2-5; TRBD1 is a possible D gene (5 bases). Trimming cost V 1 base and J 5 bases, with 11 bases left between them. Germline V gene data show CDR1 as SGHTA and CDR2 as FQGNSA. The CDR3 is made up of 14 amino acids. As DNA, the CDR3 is TGTGCCAGCAGCTTAGGCTCAGGGCGGGAGACCCAGTACTTC. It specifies CASSLGSGRETQYF.

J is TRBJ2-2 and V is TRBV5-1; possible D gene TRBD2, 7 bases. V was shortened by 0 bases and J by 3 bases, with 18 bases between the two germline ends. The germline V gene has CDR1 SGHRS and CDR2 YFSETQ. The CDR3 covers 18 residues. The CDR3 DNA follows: TGCGCCAGCAGCTTGGATATGCGGGGGCGGTCGTACACCGGGGAGCTGTTTTTT. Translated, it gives CASSLDMRGRSYTGELFF.

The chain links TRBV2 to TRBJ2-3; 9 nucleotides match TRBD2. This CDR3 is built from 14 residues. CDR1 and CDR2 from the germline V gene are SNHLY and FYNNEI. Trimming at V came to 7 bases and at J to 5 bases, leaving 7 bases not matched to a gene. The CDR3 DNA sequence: TGTGCCAGCACGGTAGCGGGGGCAGAAGATACGCAGTATTTT. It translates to CASTVAGAEDTQYF.

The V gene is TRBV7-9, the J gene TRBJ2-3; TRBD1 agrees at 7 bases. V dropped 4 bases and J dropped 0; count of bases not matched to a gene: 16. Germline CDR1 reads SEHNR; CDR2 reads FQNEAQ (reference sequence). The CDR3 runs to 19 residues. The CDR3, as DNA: TGTGCCAGCAGCTCAAAAGGCCGGGACAGTGGAACTAGCACAGATACGCAGTATTTT. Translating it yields CASSSKGRDSGTSTDTQYF.

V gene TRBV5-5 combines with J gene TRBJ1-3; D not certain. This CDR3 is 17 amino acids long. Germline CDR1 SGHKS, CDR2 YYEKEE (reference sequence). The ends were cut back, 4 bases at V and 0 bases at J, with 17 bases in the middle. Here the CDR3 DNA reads TGTGCCAGCAGCCCGCAGGTGGGCTCGATCTCTGGAAACACCATATATTTT. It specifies CASSPQVGSISGNTIYF.

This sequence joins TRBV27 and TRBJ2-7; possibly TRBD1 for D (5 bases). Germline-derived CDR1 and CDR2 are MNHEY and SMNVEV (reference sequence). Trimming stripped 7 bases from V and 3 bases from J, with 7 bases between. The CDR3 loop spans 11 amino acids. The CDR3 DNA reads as TGTGCCAGCACGCAGGGCTACGAGCAGTACTTC. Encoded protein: CASTQGYEQYF.

DNA of the CDR3: TGTGCCAGCAGCCAAGTCGGCGCAGGGGTCTATGGCTACACCTTC. As protein: CASSQVGAGVYGYTF. The V call is TRBV3-1 (or the pseudogene TRBV3-2), the J call TRBJ1-2, with D perhaps matching TRBD1 (6 bases). Trimming left V 1 base short and J 4 bases short, with 13 bases between. The CDR3 runs 15 residues. The V gene's germline CDR1 is LGHDT and CDR2 YNNKEL (reference sequence).

The chain's CDR3 is CASSEASGQTGELFF. For the CDR3, the DNA is TGTGCCAGCAGTGAAGCTTCAGGACAGACCGGGGAGCTGTTTTTT. The genes are TRBV2 and TRBJ2-2, with a weak D call TRBD1 (6 bases). The CDR3 totals 15 residues. The V gene's germline CDR1 is SNHLY and CDR2 FYNNEI. With 0 bases removed from V and 5 bases from J, the gap between germline ends came to 10 bases.

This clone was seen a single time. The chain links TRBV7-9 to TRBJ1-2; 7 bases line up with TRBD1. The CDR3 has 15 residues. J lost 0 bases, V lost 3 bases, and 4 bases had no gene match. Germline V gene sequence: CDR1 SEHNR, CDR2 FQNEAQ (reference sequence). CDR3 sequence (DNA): TGTGCCAGCAGCTTTGTCCAGGGGGCTAACTATGGCTACACCTTC. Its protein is CASSFVQGANYGYTF.